This TCR beta chain was documented in a study of STAT5B mutations in CD4+ large granular lymphocyte leukemia. TCRdb's copy holds only in-frame clones and misses some; the assay was immunoSEQ multiplex PCR. The sample has tens of thousands of clones; 60% to 85% are singletons. J lost 8 bases, V lost 5 bases, and 10 bases had no gene match. This CDR3 has 15 amino acids. CDR1 and CDR2 from the germline V gene are SGHRS and YFSETQ. Material: CD4+ T cells from blood buffy coats. V is TRBV5-1 and J is TRBJ1-4, with 9 bases fitting TRBD1. This receptor was taken from a human donor in good health. Here the CDR3 DNA reads TGCGCCAGCAGTCCCACCGGGACAGGGTTCGAAAAACTGTTTTTT. The encoded protein is CASSPTGTGFEKLFF. Based on the CDR3 plus reference TRBV5-1 and TRBJ1-4, the full variable domain is KAGVTQTPRYLIKTRGQQVTLSCSPISGHRSVSWYQQTPGQGLQFLFEYFSETQRNKGNFPGRFSGRQFSNSRSEMNVSTLELGDSALYLCASSPTGTGFEKLFFGSGTQLSVL.